Sequencing of this TCR beta chain was carried out in a study of OX40 agonist ivuxolimab in advanced cancers. Study-level information: The patients received agonistic anti-OX40 (CD134) antibody ivuxolimab. Patients received intravenous ivuxolimab every 2 weeks at 0.01 to 10 mg/kg. Study-level points and caveats: Several nonresponders also turned out to have low normalized T-cell clonal expansion.

A remark on this clone: Its antigen is unidentified.

Trimming pared 0 bases from V and 5 bases from J, leaving 8 bases between. Germline CDR1 SGHRS, CDR2 YFSETQ. The CDR3 totals 13 residues. Sequencing was performed with immunoSEQ multiplex PCR; in TCRdb, only in-frame clones are kept and a portion is missing. The sample holds 74,000 or so clones, around nine tenths seen once. Prior autoimmune disease or systemic immunosuppression barred patients. Material: CD4+ or CD8+ T cells sorted from blood, obtained in a trial of the OX40 agonist ivuxolimab. This TCR was sampled from an adult with an advanced solid tumor such as melanoma, head and neck, liver or kidney cancer. The chain uses TRBV5-1 and TRBJ1-1; D not certain. CDR3 loop: CASSLVTGTEAFF. The CDR3 DNA follows: TGCGCCAGCAGCTTGGTGACGGGAACTGAAGCTTTCTTT. The full variable domain, completed using reference TRBV5-1 and TRBJ1-1, is KAGVTQTPRYLIKTRGQQVTLSCSPISGHRSVSWYQQTPGQGLQFLFEYFSETQRNKGNFPGRFSGRQFSNSRSEMNVSTLELGDSALYLCASSLVTGTEAFFGQGTRLTVV.